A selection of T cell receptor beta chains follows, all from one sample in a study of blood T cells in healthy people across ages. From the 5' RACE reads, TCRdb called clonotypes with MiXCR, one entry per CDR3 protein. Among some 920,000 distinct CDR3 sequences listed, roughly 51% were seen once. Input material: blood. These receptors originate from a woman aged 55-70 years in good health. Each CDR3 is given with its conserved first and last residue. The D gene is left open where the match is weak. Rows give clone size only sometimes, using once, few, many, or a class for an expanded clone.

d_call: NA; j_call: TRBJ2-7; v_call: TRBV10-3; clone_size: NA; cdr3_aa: CAIGERRSSSEQYF; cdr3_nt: TGTGCCATCGGAGAGCGGCGAAGCTCCTCCGAGCAGTACTTC
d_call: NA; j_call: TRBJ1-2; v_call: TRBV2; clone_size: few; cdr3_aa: CASSVVPPAINYGYTF; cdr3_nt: TGTGCCAGCAGCGTGGTGCCCCCAGCTATTAACTATGGCTACACCTTC
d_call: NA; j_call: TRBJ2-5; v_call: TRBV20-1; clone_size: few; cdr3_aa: CSARRGGQFQETQYF; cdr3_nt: TGCAGTGCTAGGAGGGGGGGACAGTTCCAAGAGACCCAGTACTTC
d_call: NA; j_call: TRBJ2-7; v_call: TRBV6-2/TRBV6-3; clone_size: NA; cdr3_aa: CASSYGTPAYEQYF; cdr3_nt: TGTGCCAGCAGTTACGGGACTCCGGCCTACGAGCAGTACTTC
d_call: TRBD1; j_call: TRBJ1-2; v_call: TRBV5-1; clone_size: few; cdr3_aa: CASSKDRNYGYTF; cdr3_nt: TGCGCCAGCAGCAAGGACAGGAACTATGGCTACACCTTC
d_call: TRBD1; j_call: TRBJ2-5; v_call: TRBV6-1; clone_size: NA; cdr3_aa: CASSEQGAPKETQYF; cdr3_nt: TGTGCCAGCAGTGAACAGGGGGCGCCGAAAGAGACCCAGTACTTC
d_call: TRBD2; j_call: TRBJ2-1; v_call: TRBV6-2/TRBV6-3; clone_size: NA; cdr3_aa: CASARRERGETQFF; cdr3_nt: TGTGCCAGCGCGCGGCGGGAGAGGGGAGAGACCCAGTTCTTC
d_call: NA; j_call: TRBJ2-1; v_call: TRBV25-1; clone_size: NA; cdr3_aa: CASSDPGPYNEQFF; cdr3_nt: TGTGCCAGCAGTGATCCCGGCCCCTACAATGAGCAGTTCTTC
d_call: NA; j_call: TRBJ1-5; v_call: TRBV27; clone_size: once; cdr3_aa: CASSALVGAENQPQHF; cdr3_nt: TGTGCCAGCTCAGCTTTGGTGGGGGCGGAGAATCAGCCCCAGCATTTT
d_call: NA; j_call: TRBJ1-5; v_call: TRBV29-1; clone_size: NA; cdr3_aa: CSALHGDQPQHF; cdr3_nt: TGCAGCGCTCTACACGGGGATCAGCCCCAGCATTTT
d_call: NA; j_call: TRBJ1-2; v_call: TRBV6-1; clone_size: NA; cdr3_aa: CASSETHNYGYTF; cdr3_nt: TGTGCCAGCAGTGAGACACATAACTATGGCTACACCTTC
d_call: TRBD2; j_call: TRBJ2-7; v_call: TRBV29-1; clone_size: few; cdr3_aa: CSVGEREVSYEQYF; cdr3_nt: TGCAGCGTTGGAGAGCGGGAGGTATCCTACGAGCAGTACTTC
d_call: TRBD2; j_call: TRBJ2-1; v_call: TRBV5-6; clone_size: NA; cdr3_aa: CASSESHWGRGGEQFF; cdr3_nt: TGTGCCAGCAGCGAGAGTCATTGGGGGAGGGGTGGTGAGCAGTTCTTC
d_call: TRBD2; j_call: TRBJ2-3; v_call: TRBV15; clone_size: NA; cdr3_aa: CATSRGLAGSHTQYF; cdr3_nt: TGTGCCACCAGCAGAGGGCTAGCGGGTTCTCATACGCAGTATTTT
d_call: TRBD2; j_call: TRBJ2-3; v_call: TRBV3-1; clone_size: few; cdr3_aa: CASSLRLAGIIDTQYF; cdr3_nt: TGTGCCAGCAGCCTAAGACTAGCGGGAATTATAGATACGCAGTATTTT
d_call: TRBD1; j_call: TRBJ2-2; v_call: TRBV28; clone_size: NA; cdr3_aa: CASSFPGPSGTDNTGELFF; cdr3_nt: TGTGCCAGCAGTTTCCCAGGTCCTTCCGGGACAGACAACACCGGGGAGCTGTTTTTT
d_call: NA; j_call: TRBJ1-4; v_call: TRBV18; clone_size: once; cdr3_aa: CASSWQGNIEKLFF; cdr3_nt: TGTGCCAGCTCTTGGCAGGGGAATATTGAAAAACTGTTTTTT
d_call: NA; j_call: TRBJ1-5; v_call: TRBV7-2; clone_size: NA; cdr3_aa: CASSTTGSNQPQHF; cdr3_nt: TGTGCCAGCAGCACGACAGGTAGCAATCAGCCCCAGCATTTT
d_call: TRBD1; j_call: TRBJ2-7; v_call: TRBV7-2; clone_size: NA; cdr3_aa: CASSLDGTGYRYEQYF; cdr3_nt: TGTGCCAGCAGCTTAGACGGGACAGGGTATCGCTACGAGCAGTACTTC
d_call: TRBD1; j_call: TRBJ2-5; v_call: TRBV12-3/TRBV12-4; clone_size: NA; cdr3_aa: CASSPTGGTQETQYF; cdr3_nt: TGTGCCAGCAGTCCGACAGGGGGTACTCAAGAGACCCAGTACTTC
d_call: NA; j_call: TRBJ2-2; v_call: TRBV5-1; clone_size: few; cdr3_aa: CASSPESGMLTGELFF; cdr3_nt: TGCGCCAGCAGCCCGGAGTCCGGTATGCTCACCGGGGAGCTGTTTTTT
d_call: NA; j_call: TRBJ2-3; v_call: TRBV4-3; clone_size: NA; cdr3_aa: CASSGAGTDTQYF; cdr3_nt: TGCGCCAGCAGTGGGGCGGGCACAGATACGCAGTATTTT
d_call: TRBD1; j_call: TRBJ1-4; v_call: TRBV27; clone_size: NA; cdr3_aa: CASSLSGRGPEKLFF; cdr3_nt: TGTGCCAGCAGTTTATCGGGAAGGGGGCCTGAAAAACTGTTTTTT
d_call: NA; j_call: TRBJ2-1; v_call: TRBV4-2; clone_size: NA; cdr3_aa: CASSQRLVGGSNYNEQFF; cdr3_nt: TGTGCCAGCAGCCAAAGACTAGTGGGAGGTAGTAACTACAATGAGCAGTTCTTC
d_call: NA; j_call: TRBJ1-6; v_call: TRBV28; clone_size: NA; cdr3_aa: CASRDTMLSPLHF; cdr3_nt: TGTGCCAGCAGGGACACCATGCTTTCACCCCTCCACTTT
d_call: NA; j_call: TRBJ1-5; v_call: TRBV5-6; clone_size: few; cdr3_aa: CASSLVGGGQPQHF; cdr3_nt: TGTGCCAGCAGCTTGGTGGGGGGAGGGCAGCCCCAGCATTTT
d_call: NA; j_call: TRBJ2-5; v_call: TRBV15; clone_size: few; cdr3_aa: CATSIRRAGLETQYF; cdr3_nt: TGTGCCACCAGCATTAGACGGGCGGGTCTGGAGACCCAGTACTTC
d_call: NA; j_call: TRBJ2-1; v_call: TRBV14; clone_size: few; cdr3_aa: CASSQDPTGVYIEQFF; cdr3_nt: TGTGCCAGCAGCCAAGATCCGACAGGTGTCTATATTGAGCAGTTCTTC
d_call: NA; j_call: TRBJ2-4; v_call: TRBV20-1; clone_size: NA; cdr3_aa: CSASGPGGGYNEQYF; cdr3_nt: TGCAGTGCTAGTGGACCGGGAGGGGGCTACAATGAGCAGTACTTC
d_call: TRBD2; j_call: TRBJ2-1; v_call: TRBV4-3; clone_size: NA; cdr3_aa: CASSQGTSPLGDYQSSYNEQFF; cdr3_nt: TGCGCCAGCAGCCAAGGCACCAGCCCTCTCGGGGACTACCAGAGCTCCTACAATGAGCAGTTCTTC
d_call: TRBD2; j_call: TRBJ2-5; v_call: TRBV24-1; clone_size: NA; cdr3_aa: CATSDLPGKAGARGETQYF; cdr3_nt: TGTGCCACCAGTGATTTGCCGGGAAAAGCGGGAGCTAGGGGGGAGACCCAGTACTTC
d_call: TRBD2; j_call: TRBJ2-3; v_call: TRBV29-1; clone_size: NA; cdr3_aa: CSVRGVAGATDTQYF; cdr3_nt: TGCAGCGTGAGGGGGGTAGCGGGAGCCACAGATACGCAGTATTTT
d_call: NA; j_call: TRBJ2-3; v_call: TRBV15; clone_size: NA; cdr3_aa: CATSRDTRDTDTQYF; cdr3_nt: TGTGCCACCAGCAGAGATACGCGGGACACAGATACGCAGTATTTT
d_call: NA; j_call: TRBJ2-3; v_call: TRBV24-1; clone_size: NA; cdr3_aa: CATSDRNRYAGLQGDTQYF; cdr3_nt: TGTGCCACCAGTGACCGAAACAGATACGCTGGACTGCAAGGGGATACGCAGTATTTT
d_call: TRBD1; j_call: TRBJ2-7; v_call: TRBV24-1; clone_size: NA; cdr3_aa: CATSDPLRDSTYEQYF; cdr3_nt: TGTGCCACCAGTGACCCCCTCCGGGACAGTACCTACGAGCAGTACTTC
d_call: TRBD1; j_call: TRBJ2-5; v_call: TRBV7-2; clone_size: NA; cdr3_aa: CASSPDGRQGQETQYF; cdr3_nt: TGTGCCAGCAGCCCGGACGGTAGACAGGGGCAAGAGACCCAGTACTTC
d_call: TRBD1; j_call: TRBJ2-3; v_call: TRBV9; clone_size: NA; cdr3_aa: CASREAGTASDTQYF; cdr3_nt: TGTGCCAGCAGGGAAGCCGGGACAGCTTCAGATACGCAGTATTTT
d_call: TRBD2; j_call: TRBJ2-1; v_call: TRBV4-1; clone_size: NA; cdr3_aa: CASSPPSSGIYHNEQFF; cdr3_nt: TGCGCCAGCAGCCCCCCGTCTAGCGGGATTTATCACAATGAGCAGTTCTTC
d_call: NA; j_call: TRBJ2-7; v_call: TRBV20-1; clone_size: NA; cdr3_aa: CSAREIAPDEQYF; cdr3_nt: TGCAGTGCTAGAGAGATAGCCCCCGACGAGCAGTACTTC
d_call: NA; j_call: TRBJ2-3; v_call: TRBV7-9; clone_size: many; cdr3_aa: CASSLLGGTDTQYF; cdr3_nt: TGTGCCAGCAGCCTTCTGGGGGGCACAGATACGCAGTATTTT
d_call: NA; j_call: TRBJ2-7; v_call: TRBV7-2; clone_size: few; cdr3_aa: CASSLEDLYEQYF; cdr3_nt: TGTGCCAGCAGCTTAGAGGACCTCTACGAGCAGTACTTC
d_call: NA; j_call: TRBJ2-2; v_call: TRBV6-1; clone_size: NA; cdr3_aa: CASSVSVGELFF; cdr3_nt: TGTGCCAGCAGCGTCTCGGTCGGGGAGCTGTTTTTT
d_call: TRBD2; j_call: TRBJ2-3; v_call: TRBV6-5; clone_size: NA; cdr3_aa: CASRPTSGKVYTQYF; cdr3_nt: TGTGCCAGCAGACCCACTAGCGGGAAGGTCTATACGCAGTATTTT
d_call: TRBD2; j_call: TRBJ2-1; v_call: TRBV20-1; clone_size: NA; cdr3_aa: CSASYERGGPSEQFF; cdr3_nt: TGCAGTGCTAGTTACGAGCGGGGGGGCCCCTCTGAGCAGTTCTTC
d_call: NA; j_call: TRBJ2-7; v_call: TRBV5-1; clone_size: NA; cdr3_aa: CASSLSRTDYEQYF; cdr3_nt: TGCGCCAGCAGCTTGTCTCGGACGGACTACGAGCAGTACTTC
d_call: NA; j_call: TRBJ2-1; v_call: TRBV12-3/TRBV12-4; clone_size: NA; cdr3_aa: CASSSPALDSPGLRGYNEQFF; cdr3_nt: TGTGCCAGCAGTTCCCCTGCGCTGGACTCCCCGGGATTGAGGGGTTACAATGAGCAGTTCTTC